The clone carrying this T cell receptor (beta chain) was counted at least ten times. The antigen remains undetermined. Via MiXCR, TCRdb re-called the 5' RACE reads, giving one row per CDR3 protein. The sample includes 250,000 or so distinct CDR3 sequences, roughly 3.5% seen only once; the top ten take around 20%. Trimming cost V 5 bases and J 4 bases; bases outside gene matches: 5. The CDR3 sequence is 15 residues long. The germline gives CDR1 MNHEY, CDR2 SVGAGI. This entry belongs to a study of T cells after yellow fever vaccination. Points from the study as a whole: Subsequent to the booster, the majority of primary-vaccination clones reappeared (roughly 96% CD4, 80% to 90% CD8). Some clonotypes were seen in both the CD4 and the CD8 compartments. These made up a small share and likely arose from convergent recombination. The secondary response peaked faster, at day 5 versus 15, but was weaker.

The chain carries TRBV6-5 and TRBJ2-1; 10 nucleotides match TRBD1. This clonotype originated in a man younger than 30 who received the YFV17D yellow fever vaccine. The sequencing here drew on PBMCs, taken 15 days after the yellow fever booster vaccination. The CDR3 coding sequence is TGTGCCAGCAGTCACGGGACAGGGGAGTACAATGAGCAGTTCTTC. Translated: CASSHGTGEYNEQFF.